The entry below gives a single T cell receptor beta chain sequence along with its context. Its antigen is unidentified. This sample was included in a study of Ad26.COV2.S vaccination and SARS-CoV-2 variants. Study as a whole: Donor had been placed in the Ad26.COV2.S arm of the COV1001 trial. Findings and caveats of the study: Comparability of non-spike TCR breadth was observed across vaccine and placebo recipients. Recipients given vaccine exceeded placebo recipients in spike-specific TCR breadth.

The CDR3 loop spans 15 amino acids. Germline-derived CDR1 and CDR2 are KGHDR and SFDVKD. Trimming took 4 bases from V and 8 from J, leaving 17 bases between them. Documented treatment: 19 received Ad26.COV2.S at low or high dose, single or two shots; about five received placebo; per-sample allocation not given. Day 63 after the first injection of vaccine or placebo was the sampling time. Immunization relied on an Ad26 vector, which expressed Wuhan-strain SARS-CoV-2 spike. Sequencing was performed with immunoSEQ multiplex PCR; in TCRdb, only in-frame clones are kept and a portion is missing. The data contain about 450,000 clones, about 88% of them singletons.

The clonotype was recovered from a person aged 18-60 years who received the Ad26.COV2.S COVID-19 vaccine or a placebo. Sequencing used peripheral blood, obtained in a trial of Ad26.COV2.S vaccine versus placebo. V usage is TRBV24-1 and J usage is TRBJ2-4; D is perhaps TRBD2 (5 bases). The CDR3 sequence: CATSDPGISSHIQYF. CDR3 bases: TGTGCCACCAGTGACCCGGGAATTTCCTCACACATTCAGTACTTC.